These 27 T cell receptor beta chains came from one sample sequenced in a study of blood T cell repertoires in COVID-19. The repertoire was sequenced with immunoSEQ multiplex PCR; TCRdb's copy has only in-frame clones and lacks some. The sample lists 300,000 to 350,000 clones, over 75% seen once, with under 1.3% in the top ten. Material for sequencing was PBMCs or T cells enriched from blood (not recorded which). These receptor sequences come from a woman aged 25-40 years who had recovered from COVID-19.

The V gene is TRBV7-2, the J gene TRBJ2-6, with TRBD1 as a possible D gene (5 bases). Germline V gives CDR1 SGHTA, CDR2 FQGNSA. The CDR3 length is 16 residues. V lost 5 bases, J lost 0 bases, and 11 bases lay in between. The CDR3 DNA is TGTGCCAGCAGCCCCTACAGGAGCTCTGGGGCCAACGTCCTGACTTTC. As protein: CASSPYRSSGANVLTF.

This clone was observed a single time. This chain joins TRBV13 and TRBJ1-1, with 7 positions matching TRBD1. Per germline, CDR1 PRHDT and CDR2 FYEKMQ (reference sequence). Trimming removed 5 bases from V and 1 base from J; junction bases left unmatched: 13. The CDR3 extends over 17 amino acids. The CDR3 coding sequence is TGTGCCAGCAGCCCAGGGGGTAAGTCATCGCGGAACACTGAAGCTTTCTTT. It codes for CASSPGGKSSRNTEAFF.

The rearrangement uses TRBV7-2 and TRBJ2-7; weak D call: TRBD2 (6 bases). From germline, CDR1 is SGHTA and CDR2 FQGNSA. The CDR3 contains 14 residues. The germline V and J ends were trimmed by 2 bases and 0 bases, with 8 bases remaining between them. The CDR3: CASSLFGSSYEQYF. DNA of the CDR3: TGTGCCAGCAGCTTATTCGGGAGCTCCTACGAGCAGTACTTC.

The chain joins TRBV6-5 to TRBJ2-7, with 11 positions matching TRBD1. With V trimmed by 4 bases and J by 6 bases, 8 bases remained unmatched. The CDR3 has 15 residues. Germline V gene data show CDR1 as MNHEY and CDR2 as SVGAGI. CDR3 region: CASSFPGTGGGEQYF. CDR3 nucleotides: TGTGCCAGCAGTTTCCCCGGGACAGGGGGTGGCGAGCAGTACTTC.

This sequence joins TRBV11-3 and TRBJ2-2; TRBD1 is a possible D gene (6 bases). The CDR3 has 16 amino acids. V shed 0 bases and J shed 1 base, with 9 bases lying between them. Germline V gene data show CDR1 as SGHNT and CDR2 as YENEEA. The DNA of the CDR3 is TGTGCCAGCAGCTTAGATCTGACAGGGAACACCGGGGAGCTGTTTTTT. As protein: CASSLDLTGNTGELFF.

The chain joins TRBV6-5 to TRBJ1-6; 7 bases align to TRBD1. CDR1 MNHEY and CDR2 SVGAGI come from the germline V gene. The CDR3 consists of 13 residues. The J segment lost 7 bases and the V segment lost 5 bases, leaving 2 bases of the junction unmatched. In nucleotides, the CDR3 is TGTGCCAGCAGTCCAGGGGGAAATTCACCCCTCCACTTT. It yields the protein CASSPGGNSPLHF.

The chain employs TRBV19 and TRBJ1-6, with D unresolved. The germline V gene encodes CDR1 LNHDA and CDR2 SQIVND (reference sequence). The CDR3 extends over 13 amino acids. Trimming took off 6 bases at V and 5 bases at J, with 8 bases between the two ends. The CDR3 loop reads CASRAGNNSPLHF. The CDR3 coding sequence is TGTGCCAGTAGGGCGGGCAATAATTCACCCCTCCACTTT.

This clone was recorded only once. The rearrangement links TRBV3-1 (or the pseudogene TRBV3-2) to TRBJ1-1; 8 nucleotides match TRBD1. The CDR3 has 13 residues. V lost 4 bases, J lost 4 bases, and 2 bases stayed unmatched. CDR1 and CDR2 (germline): LGHDT, YNNKEL (reference sequence). CDR3 sequence: CASSLTGGTEAFF. The CDR3 region has the DNA TGTGCCAGCAGCCTCACAGGGGGCACTGAAGCTTTCTTT.

The genes are TRBV2 and TRBJ1-1; a weak D match, TRBD1 (6 bases). Trimming took off 8 bases at V and 4 bases at J, with 11 bases between the two ends. Germline CDR1 SNHLY, CDR2 FYNNEI. The CDR3 is 12 amino acids. CDR3 sequence reads: CASLARGTEAFF. CDR3 coding DNA: TGTGCCAGCCTCGCCAGGGGCACTGAAGCTTTCTTT.

V and J are TRBV6-1 and TRBJ2-3; D may be TRBD2 (7 bases). Germline V lookup: CDR1 MNHNS, CDR2 SASEGT. CDR3 length: 14 amino acids. V lost 0 bases, J lost 8 bases, and 12 bases lay in between. CDR3 region: CASSEARGAVTQYF. In DNA, the CDR3 is TGTGCCAGCAGTGAAGCCCGGGGGGCAGTTACGCAGTATTTT.

The chain carries TRBV10-2 and TRBJ1-2; D is unresolved. Germline loops: CDR1 WSHSY, CDR2 SAAADI. This CDR3 spans 13 amino acids. Trimming stripped 5 bases from V and 0 bases from J, with 7 bases between. DNA of the CDR3: TGCGCCAGCAGTTCTTTATCTAACTATGGCTACACCTTC. Residues: CASSSLSNYGYTF.

The chain has TRBV2 and TRBJ2-3; 10 bases fit TRBD1. The CDR3 covers 15 residues. J was trimmed by 5 bases and V by 6 bases; bases with no gene match: 8. Looked up from germline, CDR1 is SNHLY and CDR2 is FYNNEI. The CDR3 sequence is CASRRRQGAEDTQYF. DNA of the CDR3: TGTGCCAGCAGGAGGAGACAGGGGGCCGAAGATACGCAGTATTTT.

The rearrangement links TRBV7-8 to TRBJ2-1; 15 bases map to TRBD2. The germline V gene has CDR1 SGHVS and CDR2 FQNEAQ. With V trimmed by 3 bases and J by 10 bases, 7 bases remained unmatched. This CDR3 is 16 amino acids long. CDR3 DNA: TGTGCCAGCAGCTTGCTCACAGGGACTAGCGGGGGGGAGCAGTTCTTC. Translating it yields CASSLLTGTSGGEQFF.

This chain links TRBV7-9 with TRBJ1-5; 7 bases line up with TRBD1. V lost 2 bases and J lost 0; bases outside the gene matches: 7. The length of the CDR3 is 17 residues. Germline V gene sequence: CDR1 SEHNR, CDR2 FQNEAQ (reference sequence). CDR3 nucleotide sequence: TGTGCCAGCAGCTTACTGGGACAGCCCTATAGCAATCAGCCCCAGCATTTT. Translated: CASSLLGQPYSNQPQHF.

The chain is built from TRBV19 and TRBJ2-1, with a weak D call TRBD2 (5 bases). Germline CDR1 LNHDA, CDR2 SQIVND (reference sequence). The CDR3 extends over 13 amino acids. Between the trimmed V and J ends, which lost 3 bases and 8 bases, there was a span of 11 bases. This CDR3 is CASSIRGWDEQFF. For the CDR3, the DNA is TGTGCCAGTAGTATCCGGGGATGGGATGAGCAGTTCTTC.

This clone has a single count. The chain has TRBV15 and TRBJ2-7, with D possibly matching TRBD1 (5 bases). V was clipped by 0 bases and J by 6 bases, with 6 bases between them. The CDR3 sequence is 12 residues long. Germline assignment: CDR1 LNHNV and CDR2 YYDKDF (reference sequence). The CDR3 DNA reads as TGTGCCACCAGCAGAGAAGGGGTCGAGCAGTACTTC. This gives the protein CATSREGVEQYF.

V and J are TRBV6-5 and TRBJ1-5; D perhaps matches TRBD1 (6 bases). In germline, CDR1 is MNHEY, CDR2 SVGAGI. With 10 bases removed from V and 4 bases from J, the gap between germline ends came to 17 bases. CDR3 length: 14 amino acids. The CDR3 nucleotides read TGTGCCACCATTATAGGACAGCTTAATCAGCCCCAGCATTTT. This gives the protein CATIIGQLNQPQHF.

The rearrangement uses TRBV6-5 and TRBJ1-3, with TRBD1 as a possible D gene (5 bases). Trimming removed 3 bases from V and 3 bases from J, with 12 bases in between. This CDR3 has 15 residues. Germline CDR1 is MNHEY and CDR2 is SVGAGI. In DNA, the CDR3 is TGTGCCAGCAGTTATGGCCAGGGAGGTGGAAACACCATATATTTT. This gives the protein CASSYGQGGGNTIYF.

Here the CDR3 DNA reads TGTGCCAGCAGCCAAGTGGGGGGACTCACTGAAGCTTTCTTT. It specifies CASSQVGGLTEAFF. The genes are TRBV3-1 (or the pseudogene TRBV3-2) and TRBJ1-1, with D possibly TRBD1 on 5 matching bases. CDR1 and CDR2 from the germline V gene are LGHDT and YNNKEL (reference sequence). This CDR3 has 14 amino acids. V dropped 1 base and J dropped 4 bases, with 10 bases sitting between them.

The chain is built from TRBV19 and TRBJ1-2; 7 bases are a match to TRBD1. Germline assignment: CDR1 LNHDA and CDR2 SQIVND (reference sequence). With 7 bases clipped from V and 8 bases from J, the junction kept 16 bases outside the gene matches. CDR3 size: 15 residues. The CDR3 is CASIDSIGTAVGYTF. CDR3 DNA: TGTGCCAGTATTGACAGCATCGGGACAGCGGTCGGCTACACCTTC.

The chain joins TRBV24-1 to TRBJ2-1, with 7 bases that match TRBD1. After removal of 4 bases from V and 11 bases from J, the junction contained 10 bases not matched to a gene. Germline-derived CDR1 and CDR2 are KGHDR and SFDVKD. The CDR3 extends over 14 amino acids. CDR3: CATSDNNRGLKQFF. The CDR3 DNA reads TGTGCCACCAGTGACAACAACAGGGGTTTAAAGCAGTTCTTC.

The chain couples TRBV7-9 to TRBJ1-1; D is uncertain. This CDR3 is built from 14 residues. V lost 2 bases to trimming and J lost 6 bases, with 13 bases between them. Germline V gene lookup returns CDR1 SEHNR and CDR2 FQNEAQ (reference sequence). Here the CDR3 reads CASSLPGYGAEAFF. The DNA of the CDR3 is TGTGCCAGCAGCTTACCAGGCTACGGTGCTGAAGCTTTCTTT.

The chain recombines TRBV6-5 with TRBJ2-7; 10 bases match TRBD1. V lost 7 bases, J lost 2 bases, and 5 bases stayed unmatched. This CDR3 region has 14 residues. CDR1 and CDR2 from the germline V gene are MNHEY and SVGAGI. CDR3 nucleotides: TGTGCCAGCACCGACAGGGGGCTTACCTACGAGCAGTACTTC. Translated, it gives CASTDRGLTYEQYF.

In this sample, this clone turned up many times. V and J are TRBV5-1 and TRBJ1-6; D is unclear. The CDR3 has 17 residues. Between the trimmed V and J ends, which lost 0 bases and 4 bases, there was a span of 14 bases. Germline V gene data show CDR1 as SGHRS and CDR2 as YFSETQ. CDR3 amino acids: CASSLDPSGRYNSPLHF. CDR3 in DNA: TGCGCCAGCAGCTTGGACCCATCAGGTCGGTATAATTCACCCCTCCACTTT. Full variable domain (remainder filled in from reference TRBV5-1 and TRBJ1-6): KAGVTQTPRYLIKTRGQQVTLSCSPISGHRSVSWYQQTPGQGLQFLFEYFSETQRNKGNFPGRFSGRQFSNSRSEMNVSTLELGDSALYLCASSLDPSGRYNSPLHFGNGTRLTVT.

The chain employs TRBV28 and TRBJ2-5; 8 bases agree with TRBD1. Germline V gene lookup returns CDR1 MDHEN and CDR2 SYDVKM. This CDR3 region has 14 residues. The ends lost 3 bases at V and 7 bases at J; junction bases unmatched: 7. DNA of the CDR3: TGTGCCAGCAGTTTGGGACAGGCGTATCGGACCCAGTACTTC. It yields the protein CASSLGQAYRTQYF.

The chain combines TRBV4-3 with TRBJ2-5, with D unresolved. The CDR3 is 15 amino acids. Trimming left V 1 base short and J 1 base short, with 10 bases between. Germline V gene data show CDR1 as LGHNA and CDR2 as YSLEER. The CDR3 sequence is CASSQGGSFQETQYF. The CDR3 DNA reads as TGCGCCAGCAGCCAAGGCGGCAGCTTCCAAGAGACCCAGTACTTC.

The V gene is TRBV5-1, the J gene TRBJ2-7; 8 bases fit TRBD2. V dropped 3 bases and J dropped 2; count of bases not matched to a gene: 4. Germline CDR1 and CDR2: SGHRS and YFSETQ. CDR3 length equals 14 residues. The CDR3 loop is CASSSRGGAYEQYF. The CDR3 DNA reads as TGCGCCAGCAGCTCTCGGGGGGGTGCCTACGAGCAGTACTTC. Drawing the rest from reference TRBV5-1 and TRBJ2-7, the complete variable domain is KAGVTQTPRYLIKTRGQQVTLSCSPISGHRSVSWYQQTPGQGLQFLFEYFSETQRNKGNFPGRFSGRQFSNSRSEMNVSTLELGDSALYLCASSSRGGAYEQYFGPGTRLTVT.